This T cell receptor (beta chain) was profiled in a study of cytomegalovirus exposure and HLA in healthy donors. Study conclusions and caveats: Differences between HLA loci emerged in a later analysis of TCR association rates, with DRB1 most and HLA-C fewest.

Healthy bone marrow donors formed the donor group. Primers included in the PCR were 60 Vbeta and 13 Jbeta primers. Using immunoSEQ multiplex PCR, the repertoire was profiled, and TCRdb retains in-frame clones only, with some absent. This sample's table reports some 80,000 clones. Details on this clone: Its antigen is as yet unknown.

Germline lookup yields CDR1 SEHNR and CDR2 FQNEAQ (reference sequence). The ends lost 5 bases at V and 3 bases at J; junction bases unmatched: 4. The CDR3 is 14 amino acids. The TCR was taken from a man aged 50-60 years in good health and CMV-seropositive. The J gene is TRBJ2-3, the V gene TRBV7-9; 8 positions match TRBD2. The sequenced sample was PBMCs. Written as DNA, the CDR3 is TGTGCCAGCAGCCCCAGCGGGAGAACAGATACGCAGTATTTT. Translation gives CASSPSGRTDTQYF.